The 20 T cell receptor beta chains below come from one sample, sequenced in a study of blood T cell repertoires in COVID-19. Profiling relied on immunoSEQ multiplex PCR, and the TCRdb table lists in-frame clones only, not all of them. The sample has 490,000 or so clones; approximately 86% are singletons. Specimen: PBMCs or T cells enriched from blood (not recorded which). These receptors came from a woman aged 55-70 years who had recovered from COVID-19.

The V gene is TRBV10-3, the J gene TRBJ1-1, with 8 bases aligning to TRBD1. Trimming at V came to 4 bases and at J to 6 bases, leaving 10 bases not matched to a gene. Germline CDR1 ENHRY, CDR2 SYGVKD. The CDR3 length is 15 residues. The CDR3 nucleotides are TGTGCCATCAGTGTAAACCAGGGGGCGGGGGCTGAAGCTTTCTTT. As protein: CAISVNQGAGAEAFF.

The chain joins TRBV11-3 to TRBJ1-4, with D hard to call. Germline values: CDR1 SGHNT, CDR2 YENEEA. The CDR3 covers 15 residues. The germline V and J ends were trimmed by 1 base and 7 bases, with 13 bases remaining between them. This chain's CDR3 is CASSLAGSPVEKLFF. As DNA, the CDR3 is TGTGCCAGCAGCTTAGCGGGAAGTCCCGTTGAAAAACTGTTTTTT.

The rearrangement uses TRBV20-1 and TRBJ2-3; D unclear. Germline V gene lookup returns CDR1 DFQATT and CDR2 SNEGSKA (reference sequence). The CDR3 is 10 residues long. Trimming shortened V by 5 bases and J by 5 bases, and 5 bases separated the two germline ends. The CDR3 DNA reads as TGCAGTGCTCAGATAGATACGCAGTATTTT. It is translated as CSAQIDTQYF.

V is TRBV2 and J is TRBJ2-7; D unclear. The CDR3 is 13 residues long. The V end lost 3 bases, the J end lost 2 bases, and 8 bases lay between the germline ends. Per germline, CDR1 SNHLY and CDR2 FYNNEI. DNA of the CDR3: TGTGCCAGCAGTGATGCAGTACCCTACGAGCAGTACGTC. Its translation is CASSDAVPYEQYV.

The sample holds one count of this clone. This chain joins TRBV18 and TRBJ1-2, with TRBD1 as a possible D gene (5 bases). The V gene lost 4 bases and the J gene lost 3 bases, with 12 bases spanning the gap. This CDR3 comprises 14 residues. Germline V gene sequence: CDR1 KGHSH, CDR2 LQKENI. This CDR3 is CASSQRWGDYGYTF. The CDR3 coding sequence is TGTGCCAGCTCACAAAGATGGGGGGACTATGGCTACACCTTC.

This clone was seen a few times. V is TRBV19 and J is TRBJ1-5; D perhaps matches TRBD1 (6 bases). The V and J ends lost 1 base and 6 bases respectively, with 16 bases between them. The CDR3 runs to 16 residues. Germline CDR1 LNHDA, CDR2 SQIVND (reference sequence). CDR3 nucleotide sequence: TGTGCCAGTAGTATAGGTCTGAGCCTAGGGGGTCAGCCCCAGCATTTT. The encoded protein is CASSIGLSLGGQPQHF.

The chain is built from TRBV19 and TRBJ1-2; 10 nucleotides align to TRBD1. This CDR3 spans 15 amino acids. V trimming: 2 bases; J trimming: 3 bases; junction bases outside the gene matches: 3. Looked up from germline, CDR1 is LNHDA and CDR2 is SQIVND (reference sequence). The CDR3 DNA is TGTGCCAGTAGTATAAGGGGGACAGGGGACTATGGCTACACCTTC. As protein: CASSIRGTGDYGYTF.

The CDR3 coding sequence is TGTGCCAGCAGTGAAACAGGGTTCGGGGCAGGTACGCAGTATTTT. It encodes CASSETGFGAGTQYF. The chain uses TRBV2 and TRBJ2-3; maybe TRBD1 (6 bases). CDR3 length equals 15 residues. Germline V lookup: CDR1 SNHLY, CDR2 FYNNEI. Trimming took off 2 bases at V and 8 bases at J, with 17 bases between the two ends.

J is TRBJ2-7 and V is TRBV6-1; 10 bases are shared with TRBD2. The germline V gene has CDR1 MNHNS and CDR2 SASEGT. The CDR3 totals 14 residues. V gave up 2 bases and J gave up 8 bases; unmatched junction bases: 6. The CDR3 DNA reads TGTGCCAGCAGTGAATACCGGACTAGCGGTAAGCAGTACTTC. It encodes CASSEYRTSGKQYF.

V and J are TRBV3-1 (or the pseudogene TRBV3-2) and TRBJ2-3, with 10 bases matching TRBD2. J gave up 0 bases and V 5 bases, and 5 bases lay outside the gene matches. There are 16 residues in the CDR3. Germline assignment: CDR1 LGHDT and CDR2 YNNKEL (reference sequence). The CDR3 bases are TGTGCCAGCAGCTACGAGCGGGGGGGCAGCACAGATACGCAGTATTTT. It codes for CASSYERGGSTDTQYF.

The V call is TRBV5-4, the J call TRBJ2-3; 7 bases agree with TRBD2. The CDR3 is 15 residues long. V shed 4 bases and J 2 bases; nucleotides not matched to a gene: 7. CDR1 and CDR2 (germline): SGHNT, YYREEE (reference sequence). CDR3 amino acids: CASSLGGTFTDTQYF. CDR3 nucleotide sequence: TGTGCCAGCAGCCTGGGAGGGACTTTCACAGATACGCAGTATTTT.

This rearrangement joins TRBV12-5 to TRBJ1-1; 9 bases fit TRBD1. The CDR3 is 18 amino acids. Germline V gene data show CDR1 as LGHNT and CDR2 as FRNRAP. J lost 1 base, V lost 0 bases, and 9 bases had no gene match. CDR3 nucleotides: TGTGCTAGTGGTTTGGTAAGCCCCGGGGGACAGGGGAACACTGAAGCTTTCTTT. This gives the protein CASGLVSPGGQGNTEAFF.

V and J are TRBV5-4 and TRBJ1-4, with D possibly being TRBD1 (5 bases). The ends were cut back, 0 bases at V and 2 bases at J, with 8 bases in the middle. CDR1 and CDR2 from the germline V gene are SGHNT and YYREEE (reference sequence). This CDR3 has 15 amino acids. The CDR3 nucleotides are TGTGCCAGCAGCTTGGTTGGGGCCACTAATGAAAAACTGTTTTTT. It specifies CASSLVGATNEKLFF.

This clone was seen a few times. The conserved closing phenylalanine or tryptophan is absent in this CDR3, likely reflecting a read error. The DNA is omitted, as the CDR3 cannot be located on it reliably, and the CDR3 follows TCRdb's listing. The chain joins TRBV3-1 (or the pseudogene TRBV3-2) to TRBJ2-7; the DNA was not compared with TRBD1, the D call given in the table. The CDR3 totals 13 residues, both ends included. The germline CDR1 and CDR2 sequences are LGHDT and YNNKEL (reference sequence). The CDR3 region is CASSQGWQGPPII.

Only a few counts were recorded for this clone. CDR3 DNA sequence: TGCGCCAGCAGCTGGACAGGGGTCACCGGGGAGCTGTTTTTT. Its protein is CASSWTGVTGELFF. V usage is TRBV5-1 and J usage is TRBJ2-2; 9 nucleotides match TRBD1. This CDR3 has 14 residues. Germline assignment: CDR1 SGHRS and CDR2 YFSETQ. Germline trimming cut 3 bases from V and 4 bases from J; bases unmatched to any gene: 1. The full variable domain, its missing parts supplied by reference TRBV5-1 and TRBJ2-2, is KAGVTQTPRYLIKTRGQQVTLSCSPISGHRSVSWYQQTPGQGLQFLFEYFSETQRNKGNFPGRFSGRQFSNSRSEMNVSTLELGDSALYLCASSWTGVTGELFFGEGSRLTVL.

The chain couples TRBV19 to TRBJ1-3; TRBD1 matches 7 bases. This CDR3 is built from 15 residues. Germline trimming cut 5 bases from V and 2 bases from J; bases unmatched to any gene: 6. In germline, CDR1 is LNHDA, CDR2 SQIVND (reference sequence). The DNA of the CDR3 is TGTGCCAGTAGTGGGGGACAGTCTACTGGAAACACCATATATTTT. Translated: CASSGGQSTGNTIYF.

The chain employs TRBV6-4 and TRBJ2-1; 8 positions agree with TRBD2. Germline values: CDR1 MRHNA, CDR2 SNTAGT. This CDR3 has 14 amino acids. The junction had 7 bases not matched to a gene; V was cut back by 6 bases and J by 6 bases. The CDR3 DNA reads TGTGCCAGCAGACCGGGACTAGGCACCAATGAGCAGTTCTTC. It translates to CASRPGLGTNEQFF.

This rearrangement joins TRBV3-1 (or the pseudogene TRBV3-2) to TRBJ2-7, with 9 positions matching TRBD2. This CDR3 has 15 amino acids. Germline CDR1 LGHDT, CDR2 YNNKEL (reference sequence). V shed 2 bases and J 5 bases; nucleotides not matched to a gene: 7. CDR3 DNA: TGTGCCAGCAGCCAACAGGGCGGGGGGGCCCACGAGCAGTACTTC. Translating gives CASSQQGGGAHEQYF.

The chain is built from TRBV10-3 and TRBJ2-2; 9 bases align to TRBD1. This CDR3 spans 15 amino acids. The V gene end was trimmed by 6 bases and the J gene end by 6 bases; junction bases not matched to a gene: 8. Germline CDR1 reads ENHRY; CDR2 reads SYGVKD. The CDR3: CAIRSKTGGAGELFF. The CDR3 region has the DNA TGTGCCATCAGGAGCAAGACAGGGGGGGCCGGGGAGCTGTTTTTT.

This sequence joins TRBV25-1 and TRBJ2-1; 9 bases fit TRBD1. V shed 4 bases, J shed 8 bases, and the junction held 9 bases outside the gene matches. This CDR3 contains 15 residues. CDR1 and CDR2 from the germline V gene are MGHDK and SYGVNS. This CDR3 is CASSATGTGLHEQFF. CDR3 coding DNA: TGTGCCAGCAGTGCAACCGGGACAGGGCTCCATGAGCAGTTCTTC. The variable domain in full, completed from reference TRBV25-1 and TRBJ2-1, reads EADIYQTPRYLVIGTGKKITLECSQTMGHDKMYWYQQDPGMELHLIHYSYGVNSTEKGDLSSESTVSRIRTEHFPLTLESARPSHTSQYLCASSATGTGLHEQFFGPGTRLTVL.